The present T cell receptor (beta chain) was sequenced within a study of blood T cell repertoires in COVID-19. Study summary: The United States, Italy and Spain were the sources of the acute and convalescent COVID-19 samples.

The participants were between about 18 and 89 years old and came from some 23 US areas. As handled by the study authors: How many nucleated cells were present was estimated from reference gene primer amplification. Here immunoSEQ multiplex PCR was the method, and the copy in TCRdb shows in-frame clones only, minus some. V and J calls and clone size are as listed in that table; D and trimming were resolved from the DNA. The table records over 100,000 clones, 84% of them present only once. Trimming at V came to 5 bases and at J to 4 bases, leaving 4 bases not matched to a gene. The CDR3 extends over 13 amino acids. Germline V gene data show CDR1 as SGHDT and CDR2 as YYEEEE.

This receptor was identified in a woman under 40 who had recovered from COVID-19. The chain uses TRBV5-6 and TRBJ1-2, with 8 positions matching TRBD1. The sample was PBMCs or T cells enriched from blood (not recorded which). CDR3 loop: CASRPGQGYGYTF. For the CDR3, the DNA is TGTGCCAGCAGACCAGGACAGGGCTATGGCTACACCTTC.